This T cell receptor beta chain is from a study of siplizumab effects on memory and regulatory T cells (dated by TCRdb to between 2018 and 2021). For the study in its entirety: The effect of the anti-CD2 antibody siplizumab on alloreactive T-cell subsets was examined in allogeneic mixed lymphocyte reactions constructed from human PBMCs.

What the research found in general, with its limitations: Sequences below about 10^-5 frequency were poorly captured, so only a minor fraction of alloreactive clones could be mapped to unstimulated subsets. Whether proliferating Tregs from siplizumab cultures actually had suppressive function was not functionally confirmed. Greater diversity appeared to be present in unstimulated naive T cells than in memory T cells, and a substantial contribution to the alloresponse seemed to be made by naive cells. Among mappable alloreactive CD4+ clones, the Treg-derived fraction averaged nearly 70% with siplizumab versus 26.9% in control reactions. Siplizumab significantly lowered the cumulative frequency of alloreactive sequences that could be traced to unstimulated CD4+ memory T cells. For roughly 75-95% of proliferating CD4+ or CD8+ clones, no naive or memory phenotype could be assigned.

The CDR1 and CDR2 encoded by the germline V gene are SGHTA and FQGTGA. Reading from cysteine to phenylalanine, the CDR3 counts 15 amino acids. Solely the CDR3 DNA is kept, with 45 bases framed from the first base. V is cut back by 2 bases and J by 8 bases, with 6 bases in the junction unmatched. Unstimulated CD4+ memory cells were also sequenced in three donor pairs, together with CD4+ naive, CD8+ TEMRA, CD8+ naive and CD8+ effector memory subsets. Sorted unstimulated T cells and proliferating T cells recovered from mixed lymphocyte reactions underwent TCRbeta CDR3 sequencing. Fresh whole blood from fewer than 11 HLA-typed healthy donors was used to isolate PBMCs. Receptors were amplified or captured by the immunoSEQ multiplex PCR assay. Each sample had some 96,000 TCR templates assayed by the deep sequencing platform. Genomic DNA extracted from sorted T cells was the material used for TCRbeta CDR3 sequencing. The authors processed their data as follows. The R programming language was used for clonal analysis of TCRbeta CDR3 data. Alloreactive CD4+ and CD8+ clones were defined by comparing unstimulated samples with post-reaction CFSE-low samples. Regulatory or non-regulatory origin was assigned to alloreactive CD4+ clones by matching of sequences to sorted unstimulated Treg and non-Treg repertoires. Entries here come from immuneACCESS through TCRdb and include only in-frame sequences with V and J called. Some clones fail to appear in such tables; in the studies checked, an unresolved V gene covers under half of the shortfall, and the cause of the remainder is unknown. That table supplies the V and J calls and clone size; D and trimming were determined from the DNA. The sample profile shows 56,000 or so clones; around 97% of them were found once. The ten largest clonotypes hold 0.95% to 1.4% of the sample.

Turning to this clone: No antigen is known for it. Base-call qualities are not available, and no considerably larger clone is one nucleotide away.

The sequence joins TRBV7-3 to TRBJ2-1, with 10 central nucleotides matching TRBD2. Sequenced input: naive CD8+ T cells sorted from blood. The cell subset or site label here, explained by the study, means: unstimulated naive T cells. This TCR came from a human donor in good health. The DNA sequence reads TGTGCCAGCAGCTTACTAGCGGGAGACTTAGATGAGCAGTTCTTC. Translation gives CASSLLAGDLDEQFF.